A selection of T cell receptor beta chains follows, all from one sample in a study of blood T cell repertoires in COVID-19. Clones were read by immunoSEQ multiplex PCR, and TCRdb kept only the in-frame ones, dropping some. The repertoire has over 200,000 clones, over 75% of them found once; the top ten carry roughly 5%. The sample comprised peripheral blood. The receptors come from a human donor in a cohort sampled during active COVID-19. Each CDR3 is given with its conserved first and last residue. Each record gives: D gene, J gene, V gene, clone size, CDR3 length, CDR3 DNA, CDR3 protein. A D gene is named only where the DNA matches it firmly. The size field is filled for only some rows; it gives once, few, many or a size class.

. | TRBJ2-7 | TRBV5-1 | . | 14 | TGCGCCAGCAGCCTTGCGGCGAGCTCCTACGAGCAGTACTTC | CASSLAASSYEQYF
TRBD2 | TRBJ2-1 | TRBV11-2 | . | 16 | TGTGCCAGCAGTCGCCGTAGGCGCGGGAGGGAGGTTGAGCAGTTCTTC | CASSRRRRGREVEQFF
TRBD2 | TRBJ2-1 | TRBV6-2/TRBV6-3 | . | 13 | TGTGCCAGCAGCCTAGCGGGACTCGATGAGCAGTTCTTC | CASSLAGLDEQFF
TRBD2 | TRBJ2-7 | TRBV7-3 | . | 16 | TGTGCCAGCAGTTCCAGGACTAGCGGGACGGTCTACGAGCAGTACTTC | CASSSRTSGTVYEQYF
. | TRBJ1-6 | TRBV7-9 | few | 15 | TGTGCCAGCAGCTTAGGGAGCTCCTATAATTCACCCCTCCACTTT | CASSLGSSYNSPLHF
TRBD2 | TRBJ2-1 | TRBV9 | . | 15 | TGTGCCAGCAGCGTAGACGGGACTACCTACAATGAGCAGTTCTTC | CASSVDGTTYNEQFF
TRBD1 | TRBJ1-6 | TRBV7-2 | few | 15 | TGTGCCAGCAGAATTCCCGGACAGGGGAATTCACCCCTCCACTTT | CASRIPGQGNSPLHF
. | TRBJ2-7 | TRBV19 | . | 15 | TGTGCCAGTAGTATAGATCGGCGGGAAACTTACGAGCAGTACTTC | CASSIDRRETYEQYF
. | TRBJ2-1 | TRBV9 | . | 13 | TGTGCCAGCAGCGTAGGAATTACTGGGCAACAGTTCTTC | CASSVGITGQQFF
TRBD2 | TRBJ2-7 | TRBV4-3 | . | 15 | TGCGCCAGCAGCCGAGGACTAGCGGGAGACTACGAGCAGTACTTC | CASSRGLAGDYEQYF
. | TRBJ1-5 | TRBV5-3 | . | 14 | TGTGCCAGAAGCTACTACCCGGGAAATCAGCCCCAGCATTTT | CARSYYPGNQPQHF
TRBD1 | TRBJ1-1 | TRBV11-2 | . | 12 | TGTGCCAGCAGCTTAGCCGTCAGGGGGGCTTTCTTT | CASSLAVRGAFF
TRBD2 | TRBJ2-1 | TRBV24-1 | . | 14 | TGTGCCACCAGTCGGGAGGGAAACTACAATGAGCAGTTCTTC | CATSREGNYNEQFF
. | TRBJ1-1 | TRBV6-5 | . | 14 | TGTGCCAGCAATTCCAGGGGATTGAACACTGAAGCTTTCTTT | CASNSRGLNTEAFF
TRBD2 | TRBJ2-7 | TRBV7-3 | . | 14 | TGTGCCAGCAGCTTAGGCGGGAGTAAGAACGAGCAGTACTTC | CASSLGGSKNEQYF
TRBD2 | TRBJ2-5 | TRBV7-2 | . | 19 | TGTGCCAGCAGCTTAGTTTACGGACTAGCGGGAGGGGGCCAAGAGACCCAGTACTTC | CASSLVYGLAGGGQETQYF
TRBD1 | TRBJ1-5 | TRBV28 | . | 17 | TGTGCCAGCAGTCCTCGGGACAGGAGAAAATTAGGACAGCCCCAGCATTTT | CASSPRDRRKLGQPQHF
TRBD2 | TRBJ2-7 | TRBV6-6 | . | 16 | TGTGCCAGCAGACCGGCGGGGACTAGCGGGAACTACGAGCAGTACTTC | CASRPAGTSGNYEQYF
. | TRBJ2-5 | TRBV7-3 | . | 13 | TGTGCCAGCAGCTTAGGCAGCCAAGAGACCCAGTACTTC | CASSLGSQETQYF
. | TRBJ2-7 | TRBV6-1 | once | 12 | TGTGCCAGCAGTGAAAAGGGGTACGAGCAGTACTTC | CASSEKGYEQYF
. | TRBJ2-1 | TRBV10-3 | . | 15 | TGTGCCATCAATAGCCGGGACACGGACTACAATGAGCAGTTCTTC | CAINSRDTDYNEQFF
TRBD1 | TRBJ1-6 | TRBV4-1 | . | 14 | TGCGCCAGCAGCCAGGGGACAGGGATTTCACCCCTCCACTTT | CASSQGTGISPLHF